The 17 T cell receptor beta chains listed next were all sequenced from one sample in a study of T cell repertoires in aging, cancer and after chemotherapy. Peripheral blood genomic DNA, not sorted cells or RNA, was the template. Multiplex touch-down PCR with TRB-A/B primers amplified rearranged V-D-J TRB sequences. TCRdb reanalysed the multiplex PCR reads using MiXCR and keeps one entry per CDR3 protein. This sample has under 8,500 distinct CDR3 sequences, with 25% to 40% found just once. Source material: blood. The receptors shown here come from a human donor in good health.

CDR3 in DNA: TGTGCCTGGAGTTGGGGCATGAACACTGAAGCTTTCTTT. The encoded protein is CAWSWGMNTEAFF. The chain links TRBV30 to TRBJ1-1; weak D call: TRBD1 (5 bases). V was shortened by 2 bases and J by 0 bases, with 7 bases between the two germline ends. CDR3 length equals 13 residues. Germline CDR1 GTSNPN, CDR2 SVGIG (reference sequence).

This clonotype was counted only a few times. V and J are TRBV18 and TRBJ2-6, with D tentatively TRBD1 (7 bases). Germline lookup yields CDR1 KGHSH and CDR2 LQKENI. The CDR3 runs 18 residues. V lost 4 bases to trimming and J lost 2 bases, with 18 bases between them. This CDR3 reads CASSRSGGSATGANVLTF. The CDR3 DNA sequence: TGTGCCAGCTCACGATCAGGGGGGTCTGCGACTGGGGCCAACGTCCTGACTTTC.

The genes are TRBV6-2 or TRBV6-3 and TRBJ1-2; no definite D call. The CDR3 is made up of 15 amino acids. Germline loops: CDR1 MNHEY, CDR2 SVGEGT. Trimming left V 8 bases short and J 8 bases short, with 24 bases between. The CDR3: CASSETKPLVRGYTF. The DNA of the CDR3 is TGTGCCAGCTCCGAGACGAAGCCCCTAGTACGGGGCTACACCTTC.

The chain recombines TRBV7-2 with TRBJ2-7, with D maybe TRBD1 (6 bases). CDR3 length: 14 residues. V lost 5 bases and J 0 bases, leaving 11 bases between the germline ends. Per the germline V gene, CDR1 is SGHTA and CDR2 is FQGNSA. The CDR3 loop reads CASSPQGHSYEQYF. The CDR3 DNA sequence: TGTGCCAGCAGCCCACAGGGTCACTCCTACGAGCAGTACTTC.

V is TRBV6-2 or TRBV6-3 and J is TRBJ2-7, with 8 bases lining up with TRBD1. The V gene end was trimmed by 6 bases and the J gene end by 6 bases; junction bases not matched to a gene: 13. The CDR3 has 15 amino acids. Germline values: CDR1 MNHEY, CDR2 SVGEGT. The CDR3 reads CASRPTGTGTSEQYF. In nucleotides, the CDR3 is TGTGCCAGCAGACCCACCGGGACAGGTACCTCCGAGCAGTACTTC.

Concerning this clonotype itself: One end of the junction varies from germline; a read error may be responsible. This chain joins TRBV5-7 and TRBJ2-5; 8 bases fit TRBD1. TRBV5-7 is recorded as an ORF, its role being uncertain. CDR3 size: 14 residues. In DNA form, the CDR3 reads TGCGCCAGCAGCTTGTCGGGACAGGAAGAGACCCAGTACTTC. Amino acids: CASSLSGQEETQYF.

CDR3 nucleotides: TGTGCCAGCAGCTCCCGGACAGGGGGCCAAACAGATACGCAGTATTTT. Translation: CASSSRTGGQTDTQYF. The J gene is TRBJ2-3, the V gene TRBV5-4; TRBD1 matches 11 bases. V lost 3 bases to trimming and J lost 3 bases; unmatched junction nucleotides: 6. The CDR3 consists of 16 residues. In germline, CDR1 is SGHNT, CDR2 YYREEE (reference sequence). The variable domain in full, completed from reference TRBV5-4 and TRBJ2-3, reads ETGVTQSPTHLIKTRGQQVTLRCSSQSGHNTVSWYQQALGQGPQFIFQYYREEENGRGNFPPRFSGLQFPNYSSELNVNALELDDSALYLCASSSRTGGQTDTQYFGPGTRLTVL.

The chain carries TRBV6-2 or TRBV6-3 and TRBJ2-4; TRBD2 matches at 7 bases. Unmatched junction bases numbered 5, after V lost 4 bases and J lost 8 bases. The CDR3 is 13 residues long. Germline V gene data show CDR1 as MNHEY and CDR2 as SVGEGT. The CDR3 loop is CASSWGGSDIQYF. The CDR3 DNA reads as TGTGCCAGCAGTTGGGGGGGTAGCGACATTCAGTACTTC.

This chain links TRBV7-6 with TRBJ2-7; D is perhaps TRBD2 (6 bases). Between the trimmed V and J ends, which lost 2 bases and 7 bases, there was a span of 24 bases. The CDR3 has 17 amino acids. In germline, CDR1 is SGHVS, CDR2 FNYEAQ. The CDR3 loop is CASSLRASDGGAKEQYF. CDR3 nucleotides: TGTGCCAGCAGCTTACGAGCCTCAGACGGAGGGGCGAAGGAGCAGTACTTC.

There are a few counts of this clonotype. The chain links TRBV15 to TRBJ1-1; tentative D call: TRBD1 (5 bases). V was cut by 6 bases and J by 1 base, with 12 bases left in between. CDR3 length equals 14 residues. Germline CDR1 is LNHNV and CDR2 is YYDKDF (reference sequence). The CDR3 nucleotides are TGTGCCACCAGTTCACCCACAGGGAACACTGAAGCTTTCTTT. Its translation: CATSSPTGNTEAFF. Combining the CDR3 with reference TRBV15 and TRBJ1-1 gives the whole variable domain DAMVIQNPRYQVTQFGKPVTLSCSQTLNHNVMYWYQQKSSQAPKLLFHYYDKDFNNEADTPDNFQSRRPNTSFCFLDIRSPGLGDTAMYLCATSSPTGNTEAFFGQGTRLTVV.

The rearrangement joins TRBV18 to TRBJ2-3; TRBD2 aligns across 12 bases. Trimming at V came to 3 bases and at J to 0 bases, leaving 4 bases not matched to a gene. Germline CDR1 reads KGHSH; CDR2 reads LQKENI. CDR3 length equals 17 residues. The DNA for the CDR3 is TGTGCCAGCTCACCTTGGACTAGCGGGGCTAGCACAGATACGCAGTATTTT. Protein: CASSPWTSGASTDTQYF.

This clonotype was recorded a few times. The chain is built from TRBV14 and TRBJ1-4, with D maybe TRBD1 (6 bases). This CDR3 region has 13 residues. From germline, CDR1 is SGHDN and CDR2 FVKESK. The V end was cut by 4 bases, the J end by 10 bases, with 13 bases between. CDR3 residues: CASSPTWGAKLFF. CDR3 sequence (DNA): TGTGCCAGCAGCCCAACTTGGGGGGCAAAACTGTTTTTT.

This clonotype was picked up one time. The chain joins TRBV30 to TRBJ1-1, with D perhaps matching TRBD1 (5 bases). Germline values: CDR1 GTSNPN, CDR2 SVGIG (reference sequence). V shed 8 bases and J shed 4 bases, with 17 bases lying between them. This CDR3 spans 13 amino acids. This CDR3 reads CAEGTAGVTEAFF. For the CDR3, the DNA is TGTGCCGAAGGGACGGCTGGGGTCACTGAAGCTTTCTTT.

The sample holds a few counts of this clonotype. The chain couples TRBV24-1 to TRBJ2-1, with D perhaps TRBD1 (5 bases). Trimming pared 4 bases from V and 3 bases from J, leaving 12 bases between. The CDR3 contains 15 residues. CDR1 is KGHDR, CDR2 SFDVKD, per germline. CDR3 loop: CATSEGQDYYNEQFF. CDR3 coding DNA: TGTGCCACCAGTGAGGGGCAGGATTACTACAATGAGCAGTTCTTC.

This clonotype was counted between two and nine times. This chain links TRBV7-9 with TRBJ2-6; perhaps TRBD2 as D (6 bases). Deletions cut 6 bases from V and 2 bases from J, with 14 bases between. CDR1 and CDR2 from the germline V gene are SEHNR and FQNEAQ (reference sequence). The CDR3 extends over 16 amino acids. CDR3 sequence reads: CASSPRGSAGANVLTF. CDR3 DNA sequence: TGTGCCAGCAGTCCGCGGGGTTCGGCTGGGGCCAACGTCCTGACTTTC.

The CDR3 coding sequence is TGTGCCAGCAGTTACTCCTTGGGTGATCTTGCTGAGCAGTTCTTC. Protein sequence: CASSYSLGDLAEQFF. The chain has TRBV6-5 and TRBJ2-1, with D unresolved. Per the germline V gene, CDR1 is MNHEY and CDR2 is SVGAGI. The CDR3 has 15 residues. With 0 bases removed from V and 9 bases from J, the gap between germline ends came to 15 bases.

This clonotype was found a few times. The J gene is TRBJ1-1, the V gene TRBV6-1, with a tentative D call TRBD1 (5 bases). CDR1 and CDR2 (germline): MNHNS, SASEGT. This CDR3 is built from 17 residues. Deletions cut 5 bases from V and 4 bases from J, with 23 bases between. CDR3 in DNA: TGTGCCAGCAGTCCCGACAGCCGGAGCGGAACTTTCACTGAAGCTTTCTTT. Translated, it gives CASSPDSRSGTFTEAFF.